The rows below give T cell receptor beta chains drawn from one sample of a study of beta chain features in type 1 diabetes. The assay was immunoSEQ multiplex PCR, and TCRdb's table has in-frame clones only and misses some. The sample holds hundreds of thousands of clones, around an eighth seen once. The sample taken for sequencing was naive CD4+ T cells from blood. These receptors originate from a man aged 18 to 29 with type 1 diabetes. CDR3s include the opening cysteine and the closing phenylalanine or tryptophan. A D gene is named only where the DNA matches it firmly. Clone size is given for some rows only: seen once, a few or many times, or a class if the clone is expanded.

d_call cdr3_length clone_size j_call v_call cdr3_nt cdr3_aa
NA 14 NA TRBJ2-1 TRBV28 TGTGCCAGCCGAAATCCAGGACACTACAATGAGCAGTTCTTC CASRNPGHYNEQFF
TRBD2 15 few TRBJ2-1 TRBV27 TGTGCCAGCAGTTTGAGACTAGCGGGGGTCAATGAGCAGTTCTTC CASSLRLAGVNEQFF
TRBD1 14 few TRBJ2-3 TRBV5-4 TGTGCCAGCAGCTTGGCGACAGGGACAGATACGCAGTATTTT CASSLATGTDTQYF
NA 15 few TRBJ1-4 TRBV15 TGTGCCACCAGCAGAAGTGCACGGACTAATGAAAAACTGTTTTTT CATSRSARTNEKLFF
NA 16 NA TRBJ1-1 TRBV14 TGTGCCAGCAGCCAAGATCCAGGGAGGTTAGGCACTGAAGCTTTCTTT CASSQDPGRLGTEAFF
NA 13 few TRBJ2-5 TRBV11-3 TGTGCCAGCAGTTCAGGGCCCGCGGGGACCCAGTACTTC CASSSGPAGTQYF
NA 14 NA TRBJ2-1 TRBV18 TGTGCCAGCTCACCTAGACGGGTGGACAATGAGCAGTTCTTC CASSPRRVDNEQFF
NA 16 NA TRBJ1-2 TRBV4-3 TGCGCCAGCAGCCAAGACCCCGGACAGATCGTGACGGGCTACACCTTC CASSQDPGQIVTGYTF
NA 12 NA TRBJ2-2 TRBV18 TGTGCCAGCTCACGCGTAACCGGGGAGCTGTTTTTT CASSRVTGELFF
TRBD1 14 few TRBJ2-7 TRBV2 TGTGCCAGCAGGGAGACAGGGCTCTCCTACGAGCAGTACTTC CASRETGLSYEQYF
TRBD2 14 NA TRBJ2-5 TRBV30 TGTGCCTGGAGTGACGGGAGGGGGGGAGAGACCCAGTACTTC CAWSDGRGGETQYF
TRBD1 16 NA TRBJ2-7 TRBV6-5 TGTGCCAGCAGTTACTCGCGGACAGGGGGTGCATACGAGCAGTACTTC CASSYSRTGGAYEQYF
NA 14 few TRBJ2-5 TRBV7-2 TGTGCCAGCAGCCTAGCTAGGGGGTCGCAGACCCAGTACTTC CASSLARGSQTQYF
NA 14 NA TRBJ1-5 TRBV7-9 TGTGCCAGCAGCCGCGAGGGAGACAATCAGCCCCAGCATTTT CASSREGDNQPQHF
NA 11 NA TRBJ2-7 TRBV7-8 TGTGCCAGCAGCCAAACGGCGGGGCAGTACTTC CASSQTAGQYF
NA 14 NA TRBJ1-2 TRBV28 TGTGCCAGCAGCCCCAATCCGGGAACCTATGGCTACACCTTC CASSPNPGTYGYTF
TRBD2 17 NA TRBJ2-1 TRBV5-1 TGCGCCAGCAGCTCAGGACTAGCGGGACTAACCTACAATGAGCAGTTCTTC CASSSGLAGLTYNEQFF
NA 16 NA TRBJ2-3 TRBV5-8 TGTGCCAGCAGTTCCGGCGGAAGCACTTACACAGATACGCAGTATTTT CASSSGGSTYTDTQYF
NA 14 few TRBJ2-7 TRBV5-1 TGCGCCAGCAATTTCGGCCAGGGTACCTACGAGCAGTACTTC CASNFGQGTYEQYF
NA 14 few TRBJ1-1 TRBV6-1 TGTGCCAGCACGATCGGACAGACGAACACTGAAGCTTTCTTT CASTIGQTNTEAFF
TRBD1 15 NA TRBJ1-1 TRBV27 TGTGCCAGCAGTCGTAGCAGGGGGTTGCGGACTGAAGCTTTCTTT CASSRSRGLRTEAFF
TRBD1 12 NA TRBJ2-3 TRBV7-2 TGTGCCAGCAGCCGACAGGGTGATACGCAGTATTTT CASSRQGDTQYF
NA 15 few TRBJ2-1 TRBV28 TGTGCCAGCAGTTCACCGGGACTCAAGGGACAAAAGCAGTTCTTC CASSSPGLKGQKQFF
NA 14 NA TRBJ1-1 TRBV29-1 TGCAGCGTTCTCTTGGACTCCCGAGGGACTGAAGCTTTCTTT CSVLLDSRGTEAFF
NA 11 NA TRBJ1-1 TRBV5-4 TGTGCCAGCAGCTTTGGAACTGAAGCTTTCTTT CASSFGTEAFF
NA 15 NA TRBJ1-1 TRBV19 TGTGCCAGTAGTTCCCTCCGGGACACTAACACTGAAGCTTTCTTT CASSSLRDTNTEAFF
TRBD2 16 NA TRBJ2-1 TRBV7-9 TGTGCCAGCAGCCCGAGGGGACTAGCGGGAGCCAATGAGCAGTTCTTC CASSPRGLAGANEQFF
NA 13 NA TRBJ1-5 TRBV2 TGTGCCAGCAGTGTGTGGGGCAATCAGCCCCAGCATTTT CASSVWGNQPQHF
TRBD2 15 NA TRBJ2-7 TRBV5-4 TGTGCCAGCAGCATAACTAGCGGGGGGTACTACGAGCAGTACTTC CASSITSGGYYEQYF
NA 14 few TRBJ1-5 TRBV30 TGTGCCTACTCCGCCCCGATTAGCAATCAGCCCCAGCATTTT CAYSAPISNQPQHF
NA 14 few TRBJ2-1 TRBV5-6 TGTGCCAGCAGCTTGGGATATTCCTACAATGAGCAGTTCTTC CASSLGYSYNEQFF
NA 12 few TRBJ2-3 TRBV9 TGTGCCAGCAGCGCCGAGTTCGATACGCAGTATTTT CASSAEFDTQYF
NA 14 few TRBJ1-6 TRBV5-6 TGTGCCAGCAGCTTGGGACAGGTTAATTCACCCCTCCACTTT CASSLGQVNSPLHF
NA 13 NA TRBJ2-7 TRBV7-2 TGTGCCAGCAGCTTAGCTACTTCCTACGAGCAGTACTTC CASSLATSYEQYF
NA 10 few TRBJ1-2 TRBV20-1 TGCAGTGCTGGTGTCCCTGGCTACACCTTC CSAGVPGYTF
NA 14 few TRBJ2-5 TRBV19 TGTGCCAGTCGAAGGGGACCGCCTCAAGAGACCCAGTACTTC CASRRGPPQETQYF
NA 14 few TRBJ1-1 TRBV2 TGTGCCAGCAGTGAAGCCCCCTCGGACTCCCCTGCTTTCTTT CASSEAPSDSPAFF
NA 14 few TRBJ1-3 TRBV29-1 TGCAGCGTTCTTGGCGGGGGGTTTGGAAACACCATATATTTT CSVLGGGFGNTIYF